This T cell receptor (beta chain) appears in the sequencing data of a study of blood T cell repertoires in COVID-19. Sequenced by immunoSEQ multiplex PCR; TCRdb stores in-frame clones only, minus some. This sample has 300,000 to 400,000 clones; over 70% occur once, and the top ten carry around 3%. CDR3 length equals 15 residues. J lost 1 base, V lost 4 bases, and 5 bases had no gene match. Germline loops: CDR1 KGHDR, CDR2 SFDVKD. This TCR was recovered from a man aged 30-40 years with active or convalescent COVID-19. V and J are TRBV24-1 and TRBJ2-7, with TRBD2 matching over 8 bases. Specimen: peripheral blood. The CDR3 sequence: CATSEAGTSSYEQYF. DNA for the CDR3: TGTGCCACCAGTGAGGCCGGGACTAGTTCCTACGAGCAGTACTTC.